The sequence of this T cell receptor (beta chain) was determined in a study of T cell repertoires in cytomegalovirus infection. Notes on the study in general: Carriage of CMV together with the relevant HLA was identifiable through cumulative public TCR beta family frequency.

As concerns this clonotype: Its target is not known.

TCRdb itself ran the reads through MiXCR, one entry per CDR3 protein. The sample has roughly 700,000 distinct CDR3 sequences, around 35% seen once. CDR3 length: 14 amino acids. Germline values: CDR1 DFQATT, CDR2 SNEGSKA (reference sequence). Trimming removed 2 bases at V and 1 base at J, with 9 bases between. This sample comprised cultured PBMCs, obtained from culture after CMV antigen stimulation. The receptor comes from a human donor in good health (CMV status not recorded). Some clones in this sample may be carry-over from other donors' samples. The rearrangement uses TRBV20-1 and TRBJ1-5; D not certain. DNA for the CDR3: TGCAGTGCTAGACTGGGCGGGAGCAATCAGCCCCAGCATTTT. It specifies CSARLGGSNQPQHF.